This record looks at one TCR beta chain sequence and its context. The antigen it recognizes is unknown. No much larger clone exists at a distance of one base, and base qualities are not known. These data belong to a study of tumor-infiltrating lymphocytes in localized non-small cell lung cancer (dated by TCRdb to the early 2020s). Regarding the complete study: The cohort covered several histologies, both smokers and never-smokers, and patients whose samples were collected after neoadjuvant chemotherapy. Each patient provided resected tumor tissue plus uninvolved lung tissue from the same patient, with the uninvolved lung tissue described as non-adjacent to the tumor. The paired tumor versus uninvolved lung comparison of immunoSEQ T-cell fraction included roughly 54 patients. The overall ICON cohort comprised 150 surgical patients with localized non-small cell lung cancer whose tumors were resected. The same patients underwent several integrated assays, with TCR sequencing performed together with flow cytometry, multiplex immunofluorescence, RNA-seq, exome sequencing and proteomics. The paper's findings and limits, for the study overall: TCRbeta sequencing supported higher T cell infiltration in tumors than in uninvolved lung tissue, consistent with immunofluorescence CD3 counts. Recurrence-free survival showed no association with tumor T-cell fraction from TCR sequencing (p = 0.61). TCR-derived T-cell fraction did not differ between the flow cytometry-defined immunotypes IM1 (good prognosis) and IM2 (poor prognosis). Because different pieces of the same tissue were used for different assays, technical variation could not be separated from intratumor heterogeneity. Assay coverage varied across patients depending on available tissue quantity, so only a subset of the cohort had TCR sequencing.

Enrollment in ICON was initiated in early 2016, and the last patient was enrolled in the second half of 2018. From a subcohort of approximately 76 patients, fresh tumor and matched uninvolved tissue were collected for in-depth immune analyses, including TCR sequencing. No cell sorting was done, and TCR sequencing was instead run on DNA isolated from bulk tissue. The immunoSEQ assay used for TCR sequencing gave the T-cell fraction in both tumor and uninvolved lung tissue. The study's own analysis went as follows. In the survival analysis, patients were divided into a high T-cell fraction group (upper tertile) and a low T-cell fraction group (lower two tertiles), and the two groups were compared using a log-rank test. A signed-rank test was used to test differences in T-cell fraction between paired tumor and uninvolved lung samples. Imported from immuneACCESS, the table was reduced by TCRdb to in-frame sequences with V and J called. These copies leave out some clones; in studies compared against another copy, an unresolved V gene accounts for under half, and the cause of the remainder is not known. The D gene and trimming were derived from the DNA, and the V and J assignments and clone size from that table. Counted in this sample were approximately 9,000 clones; more than 75% of them appeared once. The ten largest clones add up to 9.8% of the sample.

CDR3 length: 14 amino acids, cysteine to phenylalanine. Only the CDR3 portion is preserved as DNA: 42 bases, with reading frame beginning at the first base. A distance of 15 bases separates the germline ends of V and J, which lose 5 bases and 7 bases respectively. The germline V gene (reference sequence) specifies MNHEY as CDR1 and SMNVEV as CDR2. In this chain, TRBV27 is recombined with TRBJ1-5, and perhaps TRBD1 as D gene, on 6 matching bases. The clonotype comes from a human donor with non-small cell lung cancer. The specimen was lung tumor tissue. The nucleotide sequence reads TGTGCCAGCAGTCCCATGACAGGACCCCAGCCCCAGCATTTT. This yields the protein CASSPMTGPQPQHF.